The T cell receptor (beta chain) described here comes from a study of circulating and synovial CD4+ cells in juvenile arthritis. Trimming took off 1 base at V and 10 bases at J, with 8 bases between the two ends. There are 12 residues in the CDR3. From germline, CDR1 is SEHNR and CDR2 FQNEAQ (reference sequence). The repertoire was sequenced with immunoSEQ multiplex PCR; TCRdb's copy has only in-frame clones and lacks some. The table records 11,000 to 15,000 clones, over 70% of them present only once. The table lists this clone with a count of one. The chain couples TRBV7-9 to TRBJ2-1, with D hard to call. Sequences were obtained from CD4+ T cells from synovial fluid. This clonotype originated in a human patient with juvenile idiopathic arthritis. Some clones in this sample may be carry-over from other donors' samples. CDR3 sequence: CASSLVNAEQFF. Written as DNA, the CDR3 is TGTGCCAGCAGCTTAGTTAATGCGGAGCAGTTCTTC.